These T cell receptor beta chains were read from a single sample in a study of blood T cell repertoires in COVID-19. The data were produced by immunoSEQ multiplex PCR, yet TCRdb's version contains in-frame clones alone and is incomplete. This sample has 200,000 to 300,000 clones, with about 87% found just once. The sequencing sample was made of peripheral blood. The receptors come from an older woman with COVID-19, enrolled during active disease. Each CDR3 is given with its conserved first and last residue. A D gene is named only where the DNA matches it firmly. Not every row has a clone size; where given, it reads once, few, many or a size class.

j_gene: TRBJ1-3; v_gene: TRBV10-1; abundance: .; d_gene: TRBD1; CDR3nt: TGCGCCAGCCATGTGGGGGACAGGGGCCACTTCTCTGGAAACACCATATATTTT; CDR3aa: CASHVGDRGHFSGNTIYF
j_gene: TRBJ2-5; v_gene: TRBV5-1; abundance: .; d_gene: TRBD2; CDR3nt: TGCGCCAGCAGGAAAGGGGCGGGAGCCCCGGGGGAGACCCAGTACTTC; CDR3aa: CASRKGAGAPGETQYF
j_gene: TRBJ1-3; v_gene: TRBV9; abundance: few; d_gene: .; CDR3nt: TGTGCCAGCAGCGTAGCGGACACGCCAAACACCATATATTTT; CDR3aa: CASSVADTPNTIYF
j_gene: TRBJ1-5; v_gene: TRBV30; abundance: .; d_gene: TRBD1; CDR3nt: TGTGCCTGGAGCACCGGGACAGGGGGCCTCCAGCCCCAGCATTTT; CDR3aa: CAWSTGTGGLQPQHF
j_gene: TRBJ1-2; v_gene: TRBV5-1; abundance: few; d_gene: TRBD1; CDR3nt: TGCGCCAGCAGCTTGGGGGACAGTCGGCTGGCTAACTATGGCTACACCTTC; CDR3aa: CASSLGDSRLANYGYTF
j_gene: TRBJ1-1; v_gene: TRBV6-5; abundance: .; d_gene: .; CDR3nt: TGTGCCAGCAGTTACAACTACTTTGAGGGGAACACTGAAGCTTTCTTT; CDR3aa: CASSYNYFEGNTEAFF
j_gene: TRBJ2-1; v_gene: TRBV9; abundance: .; d_gene: .; CDR3nt: TGTGCCAGCAGCGTAAGCACCCTTGAGGATGAGCAGTTCTTC; CDR3aa: CASSVSTLEDEQFF
j_gene: TRBJ2-2; v_gene: TRBV7-3; abundance: .; d_gene: TRBD1; CDR3nt: TGTGCCAGCAGCTACACAGGGGCGGACACCGGGGAGCTGTTTTTT; CDR3aa: CASSYTGADTGELFF
j_gene: TRBJ1-5; v_gene: TRBV3-1/TRBV3-2; abundance: .; d_gene: TRBD1; CDR3nt: TGTGCCAGCAGCCACTCGGACAGGATCAATCAGCCCCAGCATTTT; CDR3aa: CASSHSDRINQPQHF
j_gene: TRBJ2-7; v_gene: TRBV19; abundance: .; d_gene: .; CDR3nt: TGTGCCAGTAGTATAGGAGGATACGAGCAGTACTTC; CDR3aa: CASSIGGYEQYF
j_gene: TRBJ2-3; v_gene: TRBV4-2; abundance: .; d_gene: TRBD2; CDR3nt: TGTGCCAGCAGCCAACTAACTAGCGGGAGGATTGATACGCAGTATTTT; CDR3aa: CASSQLTSGRIDTQYF
j_gene: TRBJ1-2; v_gene: TRBV6-5; abundance: .; d_gene: .; CDR3nt: TGTGCCAGCCGAGGGAGTTTGAGCTACACCTTC; CDR3aa: CASRGSLSYTF
j_gene: TRBJ1-6; v_gene: TRBV9; abundance: .; d_gene: TRBD1; CDR3nt: TGTGCCAGCAGCAAACGGACAGGGGCAACCTATAATTCACCCCTCCACTTT; CDR3aa: CASSKRTGATYNSPLHF
j_gene: TRBJ2-2; v_gene: TRBV10-3; abundance: few; d_gene: TRBD2; CDR3nt: TGTGCCACTTCCGGGACTAGCGGGAGTTACAACACCGGGGAGCTGTTTTTT; CDR3aa: CATSGTSGSYNTGELFF
j_gene: TRBJ2-7; v_gene: TRBV5-1; abundance: .; d_gene: TRBD1; CDR3nt: TGCGCCAGCAGCTTTGGACAGGACTACGAGCAGTACTTC; CDR3aa: CASSFGQDYEQYF
j_gene: TRBJ1-2; v_gene: TRBV7-2; abundance: .; d_gene: TRBD1; CDR3nt: TGTGCCAGCAGCCAGGGACAGGGGAACTATGGCTACACCTTC; CDR3aa: CASSQGQGNYGYTF
j_gene: TRBJ2-5; v_gene: TRBV6-5; abundance: .; d_gene: TRBD2; CDR3nt: TGTGCCAGCAGTTCCCCGGGAGGCGGGGAGACCCAGTACTTC; CDR3aa: CASSSPGGGETQYF
j_gene: TRBJ2-1; v_gene: TRBV7-9; abundance: .; d_gene: TRBD2; CDR3nt: TGTGCCAGCAGCTTAGGGGGGCACCGGGCTAGCGGGAGGGGTGAGCAGTTCTTC; CDR3aa: CASSLGGHRASGRGEQFF
j_gene: TRBJ1-1; v_gene: TRBV30; abundance: .; d_gene: TRBD1; CDR3nt: TGTGCCTGGAGCTTGGGACAGGGGGCGTTTGAAGCTTTCTTT; CDR3aa: CAWSLGQGAFEAFF
j_gene: TRBJ2-7; v_gene: TRBV6-5; abundance: .; d_gene: TRBD1; CDR3nt: TGTGCCAGCAGACAGGGGGCGGGGGAGCAGTACTTC; CDR3aa: CASRQGAGEQYF
j_gene: TRBJ1-5; v_gene: TRBV18; abundance: .; d_gene: TRBD1; CDR3nt: TGTGCCAGCTCGAGGACAGGGGGACCTCAGCCCCAGCATTTT; CDR3aa: CASSRTGGPQPQHF
j_gene: TRBJ2-6; v_gene: TRBV6-4; abundance: few; d_gene: .; CDR3nt: TGTGCCAGCAGCCCCAACGCGGCCTCTGGGGCCAACGTCCTGACTTTC; CDR3aa: CASSPNAASGANVLTF
j_gene: TRBJ2-2; v_gene: TRBV5-1; abundance: once; d_gene: .; CDR3nt: TGCGCCAGCAGTACTTTCGGGGGAACCGGGGAGCTGTTTTTT; CDR3aa: CASSTFGGTGELFF
j_gene: TRBJ2-1; v_gene: TRBV4-3; abundance: .; d_gene: TRBD2; CDR3nt: TGCGCCAGCAGCCAAGATCGGGCGGGAGCATACAATGAGCAGTTCTTC; CDR3aa: CASSQDRAGAYNEQFF
j_gene: TRBJ2-1; v_gene: TRBV5-6; abundance: .; d_gene: TRBD2; CDR3nt: TGTGCCAGCAGCTTTACCTGGACTAGCGGTTCCTACAATGAGCAGTTCTTC; CDR3aa: CASSFTWTSGSYNEQFF
j_gene: TRBJ1-1; v_gene: TRBV15; abundance: .; d_gene: .; CDR3nt: TGTGCCACCAGCAGAGATGGGTGGGCGGAAGCTTTCTTT; CDR3aa: CATSRDGWAEAFF
j_gene: TRBJ2-2; v_gene: TRBV30; abundance: .; d_gene: .; CDR3nt: TGTGCCTGGAGTGTGGAGCGACTTGCCGGGGAGCTGTTTTTT; CDR3aa: CAWSVERLAGELFF
j_gene: TRBJ1-1; v_gene: TRBV28; abundance: .; d_gene: .; CDR3nt: TGTGCCAGCAGTTTACCGCTCGGGGGGGGTGCCACTGAAGCTTTCTTT; CDR3aa: CASSLPLGGGATEAFF
j_gene: TRBJ2-2; v_gene: TRBV9; abundance: .; d_gene: .; CDR3nt: TGTGCCAGCAGCGTAGCCCCCCCTAGCGCGAACACCGGGGAGCTGTTTTTT; CDR3aa: CASSVAPPSANTGELFF
j_gene: TRBJ2-1; v_gene: TRBV15; abundance: .; d_gene: TRBD2; CDR3nt: TGTGCCACCAGCACCGGGACTAGCGGGAGGGCATCCGCTCCTAATGAGCAGTTCTTC; CDR3aa: CATSTGTSGRASAPNEQFF
j_gene: TRBJ2-2; v_gene: TRBV24-1; abundance: .; d_gene: TRBD2; CDR3nt: TGTGCCACCCGGGAAGCAGGGAGCGGGAGTGGCACCGGGGAGCTGTTTTTT; CDR3aa: CATREAGSGSGTGELFF
j_gene: TRBJ1-1; v_gene: TRBV11-3; abundance: .; d_gene: TRBD1; CDR3nt: TGTGCCAGCAGCTATCGACAGGGTCCGAACACTGAAGCTTTCTTT; CDR3aa: CASSYRQGPNTEAFF
j_gene: TRBJ2-4; v_gene: TRBV3-1/TRBV3-2; abundance: .; d_gene: .; CDR3nt: TGTGCCAGCAGCCAAGTGCGTTCAGGGCCTCGGTACATTCAGTACTTC; CDR3aa: CASSQVRSGPRYIQYF
j_gene: TRBJ1-5; v_gene: TRBV19; abundance: .; d_gene: .; CDR3nt: TGTGCCAGTAGCCATGCAGGGCTCAATCAGCCCCAGCATTTT; CDR3aa: CASSHAGLNQPQHF
j_gene: TRBJ2-5; v_gene: TRBV24-1; abundance: .; d_gene: TRBD2; CDR3nt: TGTGCCACCAGTGACCCCCGACTAGCGGGAGGGCAAGAGACCCAGTACTTC; CDR3aa: CATSDPRLAGGQETQYF
j_gene: TRBJ1-3; v_gene: TRBV9; abundance: once; d_gene: TRBD1; CDR3nt: TGTGCCAGCAGCCAACAGGGGGCCTCTGGAAACACCATATATTTT; CDR3aa: CASSQQGASGNTIYF
j_gene: TRBJ1-1; v_gene: TRBV29-1; abundance: .; d_gene: .; CDR3nt: TGCAGCGCCGCGGGGGGGAACACTGAAGCTTTCTTT; CDR3aa: CSAAGGNTEAFF
j_gene: TRBJ1-1; v_gene: TRBV6-5; abundance: .; d_gene: .; CDR3nt: TGTGCCAGCAGTTATTCCCCAACAGGGATGAACACTGAAGCTTTCTTT; CDR3aa: CASSYSPTGMNTEAFF
j_gene: TRBJ2-1; v_gene: TRBV3-1/TRBV3-2; abundance: .; d_gene: .; CDR3nt: TGTGCCAGCAGCCAAGTCAGGGTCGGTGAGCAGTTCTTC; CDR3aa: CASSQVRVGEQFF
j_gene: TRBJ2-1; v_gene: TRBV6-2/TRBV6-3; abundance: .; d_gene: TRBD2; CDR3nt: TGTGCCAGCAGCCTGGGACTACCATCCTACAATGAGCAGTTCTTC; CDR3aa: CASSLGLPSYNEQFF
j_gene: TRBJ2-1; v_gene: TRBV7-3; abundance: .; d_gene: TRBD2; CDR3nt: TGTGCCAGCAGCATGGGACTAGCGGGCTCCTACAATGAGCAGTTCTTC; CDR3aa: CASSMGLAGSYNEQFF
j_gene: TRBJ1-3; v_gene: TRBV7-8; abundance: .; d_gene: .; CDR3nt: TGTGCCAGCAGCTTAGCGAGTGCGGATTCTGGAAACACCATATATTTT; CDR3aa: CASSLASADSGNTIYF
j_gene: TRBJ2-7; v_gene: TRBV5-5; abundance: .; d_gene: .; CDR3nt: TGTGCCAGCAGCTTGACAGGGCCCATCGACGAGCAGTACTTC; CDR3aa: CASSLTGPIDEQYF
j_gene: TRBJ2-2; v_gene: TRBV28; abundance: .; d_gene: .; CDR3nt: TGTGCCAGCACTCTAAGGGGCGTTTCGAACACCGGGGAGCTGTTTTTT; CDR3aa: CASTLRGVSNTGELFF
j_gene: TRBJ1-1; v_gene: TRBV28; abundance: .; d_gene: .; CDR3nt: TGTGCCAGCAGTTTATCTAACCCCCTTGAAGCTTTCTTT; CDR3aa: CASSLSNPLEAFF
j_gene: TRBJ1-2; v_gene: TRBV19; abundance: .; d_gene: .; CDR3nt: TGTGCCAGTAGTAGGGGGGGACATAACTATGGCTACACCTTC; CDR3aa: CASSRGGHNYGYTF
j_gene: TRBJ1-4; v_gene: TRBV5-5; abundance: .; d_gene: .; CDR3nt: TGTGCCAGCAGCTTCCTCCCGGGTCCGGATAATGAAAAACTGTTTTTT; CDR3aa: CASSFLPGPDNEKLFF
j_gene: TRBJ1-6; v_gene: TRBV9; abundance: .; d_gene: TRBD1; CDR3nt: TGTGCCAGCAGCGTAACCCCCAACGACAGGGGTTCCCATTCACCCCTCCACTTT; CDR3aa: CASSVTPNDRGSHSPLHF
j_gene: TRBJ2-3; v_gene: TRBV7-9; abundance: .; d_gene: TRBD2; CDR3nt: TGTGCCAGCAGTCTTCTAGCGGGAGGGCCCGGTTTGACAGATACGCAGTATTTT; CDR3aa: CASSLLAGGPGLTDTQYF
j_gene: TRBJ2-5; v_gene: TRBV5-8; abundance: .; d_gene: .; CDR3nt: TGTGCCAGCAGCCGGGTCCAGGGGGAGACCCAGTACTTC; CDR3aa: CASSRVQGETQYF
j_gene: TRBJ1-5; v_gene: TRBV30; abundance: .; d_gene: .; CDR3nt: TGTGCCTGGAGTGATTGGAACGCGGGGCTGAGTATGAGCAATCAGCCCCAGCATTTT; CDR3aa: CAWSDWNAGLSMSNQPQHF
j_gene: TRBJ1-5; v_gene: TRBV27; abundance: .; d_gene: .; CDR3nt: TGTGCCAGCAGTTTATCGGGGGGGGTGGGCAATCAGCCCCAGCATTTT; CDR3aa: CASSLSGGVGNQPQHF
j_gene: TRBJ2-3; v_gene: TRBV11-3; abundance: .; d_gene: TRBD2; CDR3nt: TGTGCCAGCAGCTCCGAATCTAGACTAGCGGGAGGGCCAGATACGCAGTATTTT; CDR3aa: CASSSESRLAGGPDTQYF
j_gene: TRBJ2-1; v_gene: TRBV4-3; abundance: .; d_gene: .; CDR3nt: TGCGCCAGCAGCCAACGTCTCGCGGGACCGGTCAATGAGCAGTTCTTC; CDR3aa: CASSQRLAGPVNEQFF
j_gene: TRBJ2-1; v_gene: TRBV9; abundance: .; d_gene: TRBD1; CDR3nt: TGTGCCAGCAGCGTAGTTGGACAGGGTGATAATGAGCAGTTCTTC; CDR3aa: CASSVVGQGDNEQFF
j_gene: TRBJ2-3; v_gene: TRBV30; abundance: .; d_gene: .; CDR3nt: TGTGCCTGGAGTGTACTTATCACAGATACGCAGTATTTT; CDR3aa: CAWSVLITDTQYF
j_gene: TRBJ2-5; v_gene: TRBV4-2; abundance: few; d_gene: .; CDR3nt: TGTGCCAGCAGCCAAGAAAAACGAGGGGGATCAGAGACCCAGTACTTC; CDR3aa: CASSQEKRGGSETQYF